These T cell receptor beta chains were read from a single sample in a study of metastatic and nonmetastatic thyroid tumors. Using MiXCR, TCRdb re-called clones from the PCR reads. Here the sample spans around 15,000 clones, about 29% being singletons. Sequencing used blood. These receptors originate from a female donor with papillary thyroid cancer or a benign thyroid nodule (not recorded which). Some clones in this sample may be carry-over from other donors' samples. CDR3s include the opening cysteine and the closing phenylalanine or tryptophan. D genes are given only for firm matches. Some rows have no size entry. The others give once, few or many, or a class for an expanded clone.

size: NA; V: TRBV6-1; D: TRBD2; J: TRBJ2-5; CDR3: CASSSKTSAQETQYF; DNA: TGTGCCAGCAGCTCGAAGACTAGCGCCCAAGAGACCCAGTACTTC
size: medium-sized; V: TRBV11-2; D: TRBD1; J: TRBJ1-2; CDR3: CASSTDRGEGGYTF; DNA: TGTGCCAGCAGCACCGACAGGGGGGAAGGGGGCTACACCTTC
size: NA; V: TRBV14; D: NA; J: TRBJ1-2; CDR3: CASSQSYYYGYTF; DNA: TGTGCCAGCAGCCAATCATATTACTATGGCTACACCTTC
size: few; V: TRBV6-6; D: NA; J: TRBJ1-6; CDR3: CASSYGPVSPLHF; DNA: TGTGCCAGCAGTTACGGCCCCGTTTCACCCCTCCACTTT
size: NA; V: TRBV28; D: NA; J: TRBJ2-3; CDR3: CASSSGTASTDPQYF; DNA: TGTGCAAGCAGTTCCGGGACGGCTAGCACAGATCCGCAGTATTTT
size: medium-sized; V: TRBV5-1; D: NA; J: TRBJ1-3; CDR3: CASSIDSSSGNTIYF; DNA: TGCGCCAGCAGCATCGACAGCTCCTCTGGAAACACCATATATTTT
size: NA; V: TRBV24-1; D: NA; J: TRBJ2-2; CDR3: CATSDLLRGSGELFF; DNA: TGTGCCACCAGTGATTTGCTTAGGGGTAGCGGGGAGCTGTTTTTT
size: NA; V: TRBV12-3/TRBV12-4; D: NA; J: TRBJ1-5; CDR3: CASSKHGRINQPQHF; DNA: TGTGCCAGCAGCAAACATGGACGCATCAATCAGCCCCAGCATTTT
size: NA; V: TRBV20-1; D: TRBD1; J: TRBJ2-7; CDR3: CSASDWDRGRDEQYF; DNA: TGCAGTGCTAGTGATTGGGACAGGGGTAGAGACGAGCAGTACTTC
size: medium-sized; V: TRBV30; D: TRBD1; J: TRBJ1-5; CDR3: CAWGTGIQPQHF; DNA: TGTGCCTGGGGGACAGGGATTCAGCCCCAGCATTTT
size: medium-sized; V: TRBV15; D: NA; J: TRBJ2-1; CDR3: CATSRPDAGSYNEQFF; DNA: TGTGCCACCAGCAGACCGGACGCAGGCTCCTACAATGAGCAGTTCTTC
size: few; V: TRBV12-3/TRBV12-4; D: NA; J: TRBJ1-5; CDR3: CASSLYEASVNQPQHF; DNA: TGTGCCAGCAGTTTATATGAAGCTTCAGTTAATCAGCCCCAGCATTTT
size: NA; V: TRBV4-1; D: NA; J: TRBJ1-1; CDR3: CASRPRTGQNTEAFF; DNA: TGCGCCAGCAGGCCTCGAACAGGACAGAACACTGAAGCTTTCTTT
size: NA; V: TRBV13; D: NA; J: TRBJ1-4; CDR3: CASSLKGESNEKLFF; DNA: TGTGCCAGCAGCTTAAAGGGGGAATCTAATGAAAAACTGTTTTTT
size: many; V: TRBV3-1; D: NA; J: TRBJ1-5; CDR3: CASSLKSGWDQPQHF; DNA: TGTGCCAGCAGCCTTAAGTCGGGGTGGGATCAGCCCCAGCATTTT
size: medium-sized; V: TRBV2; D: NA; J: TRBJ1-1; CDR3: CASKGEANTEAFF; DNA: TGTGCCAGCAAGGGCGAAGCGAACACTGAAGCTTTCTTT
size: NA; V: TRBV11-2; D: NA; J: TRBJ2-7; CDR3: CASSSSGAYEQYF; DNA: TGTGCCAGCAGCTCGTCAGGGGCCTACGAGCAGTACTTC
size: NA; V: TRBV20-1; D: NA; J: TRBJ2-7; CDR3: CSATTLDGFYEQYF; DNA: TGCAGTGCTACGACCTTGGACGGGTTCTACGAGCAGTACTTC
size: many; V: TRBV19; D: NA; J: TRBJ1-1; CDR3: CASSIGPGNTEAFF; DNA: TGTGCCAGTAGTATCGGACCCGGGAACACTGAGGCTTTCTTT
size: medium-sized; V: TRBV2; D: TRBD2; J: TRBJ2-1; CDR3: CATLPGLVYNEQFF; DNA: TGTGCCACCCTTCCAGGACTAGTGTACAATGAGCAGTTCTTC
size: NA; V: TRBV5-5; D: NA; J: TRBJ2-2; CDR3: CALPTGDVELFF; DNA: TGTGCCTTGCCGACGGGGGATGTGGAGCTGTTTTTT
size: NA; V: TRBV2; D: NA; J: TRBJ2-7; CDR3: CASSVVSGSYEQYF; DNA: TGTGCCAGCAGTGTAGTATCTGGGAGTTACGAGCAGTACTTC
size: many; V: TRBV29-1; D: NA; J: TRBJ1-1; CDR3: CSAKGWNTEAFF; DNA: TGCAGCGCAAAGGGCTGGAACACTGAAGCTTTCTTT
size: few; V: TRBV2; D: TRBD2; J: TRBJ2-3; CDR3: CASGRATDTQYF; DNA: TGTGCCAGCGGGAGGGCCACAGATACGCAGTATTTT
size: medium-sized; V: TRBV30; D: TRBD2; J: TRBJ2-1; CDR3: CAWSVGLAGGGEQFF; DNA: TGTGCCTGGAGTGTTGGGCTAGCGGGGGGAGGTGAGCAGTTCTTC
size: NA; V: TRBV6-4; D: NA; J: TRBJ2-7; CDR3: CASSDSRGSDYEQYF; DNA: TGTGCCAGCAGTGACTCCCGGGGATCAGACTACGAGCAGTACTTC
size: NA; V: TRBV30; D: TRBD1; J: TRBJ2-7; CDR3: CALSPSRTGTYEQYF; DNA: TGTGCCCTTAGTCCTAGTAGGACAGGGACCTACGAGCAGTACTTC
size: NA; V: TRBV7-9; D: NA; J: TRBJ2-6; CDR3: CASTTQTPGANVLTF; DNA: TGTGCCAGCACCACTCAGACACCTGGGGCCAACGTCCTGACTTTC